This is a list of T cell receptor beta chains from one sample in a study of blood T cell repertoires in COVID-19. The protocol was immunoSEQ multiplex PCR, while the TCRdb copy is restricted to in-frame clones and leaves out a portion. Among roughly 120,000 clones listed, 75% to 90% were seen once. Sample: peripheral blood. These receptors were taken from a man in his 70s with acute or convalescent COVID-19. Both conserved end residues are part of each CDR3. D genes are given only for firm matches. Rows give clone size only sometimes, using once, few, many, or a class for an expanded clone.

size	V	J	D	CDR3	DNA
once	TRBV2	TRBJ1-2	NA	CASSVRVGNYGYTF	TGTGCCAGCAGTGTCCGGGTAGGCAACTATGGCTACACCTTC
NA	TRBV6-5	TRBJ1-1	NA	CASIPGLLNTEAFF	TGTGCCAGCATACCGGGACTCCTGAACACTGAAGCTTTCTTT
NA	TRBV28	TRBJ1-2	NA	CASSFEGYGYTF	TGTGCCAGCAGTTTCGAGGGTTATGGCTACACCTTC
NA	TRBV27	TRBJ2-2	NA	CASSPRVANTGELFF	TGTGCCAGCAGCCCGCGGGTGGCGAACACCGGGGAGCTGTTTTTT
NA	TRBV5-1	TRBJ1-1	TRBD1	CASSFRQGSNTEAFF	TGCGCCAGCAGCTTCCGACAGGGCTCAAACACTGAAGCTTTCTTT
NA	TRBV2	TRBJ1-2	NA	CASMGLNYGYTF	TGTGCCAGCATGGGACTAAACTATGGCTACACCTTC
NA	TRBV6-5	TRBJ1-2	NA	CASSTGHWSGGYTF	TGTGCCAGCAGTACCGGACATTGGAGTGGTGGCTACACCTTC
NA	TRBV5-8	TRBJ1-2	NA	CASRAAAGSYGYTF	TGTGCCAGCAGGGCGGCGGCGGGAAGCTATGGCTACACCTTC
once	TRBV5-1	TRBJ2-2	NA	CASSLTGANTGELFF	TGCGCCAGCAGCTTGACAGGAGCGAACACCGGGGAGCTGTTTTTT
few	TRBV5-1	TRBJ2-1	NA	CASSLAEGAYEQFF	TGCGCCAGCAGCTTGGCGGAGGGGGCCTATGAGCAGTTCTTC
NA	TRBV5-1	TRBJ2-3	TRBD1	CASSIGQGRTDTQYF	TGCGCCAGCAGCATCGGACAGGGGCGCACAGATACGCAGTATTTT
once	TRBV6-5	TRBJ2-2	NA	CASSYSGGGTGELFF	TGTGCCAGCAGTTACTCGGGGGGTGGGACCGGGGAGCTGTTTTTT
NA	TRBV5-1	TRBJ1-1	NA	CASSLQGQMNTEAFF	TGCGCCAGCAGCTTACAGGGCCAAATGAACACTGAAGCTTTCTTT
NA	TRBV3-1/TRBV3-2	TRBJ2-1	TRBD2	CASRLAGPYNEQFF	TGTGCCAGCAGACTAGCGGGACCATACAATGAGCAGTTCTTC
NA	TRBV5-1	TRBJ2-3	NA	CASSPPQEDTQYF	TGCGCCAGCAGCCCTCCCCAAGAGGATACGCAGTATTTT
NA	TRBV6-1	TRBJ2-1	NA	CASSEARGSSYNEQFF	TGTGCCAGCAGTGAAGCACGGGGAAGCTCCTACAATGAGCAGTTCTTC
NA	TRBV29-1	TRBJ1-1	NA	CSVESGALNTEAFF	TGCAGCGTTGAATCGGGAGCCCTGAACACTGAAGCTTTCTTT